This T cell receptor (beta chain) was recorded in a study of shared clonotypes between healthy human individuals (TCRdb year 2020). Broadly, across the study: The cohort comprised two women and three men aged 18 to 49 years. For each donor, CD4 naive and CD4 memory were each given three plates, CD8 naive was given two plates, and CD8 memory was given one plate. Leukapheresis yielded between about 0.9 and 8.9 billion PBMCs per donor. To increase sequencing depth and limit assay-specific biases, different laboratories used diverse techniques to prepare libraries and sequence TCR repertoires. The study deeply sequenced blood TCR repertoires of about five healthy adults to estimate repertoire size and the extent of clonotype sharing between individuals. General conclusions and limits of the study: When a few donors were compared, the shared fraction of clonotypes was 5% to 6.5% for naive CD4, roughly 3.4% for naive CD8, 2% to 2.5% for memory CD4, and roughly 0.4% for memory CD8. Because the study included only a small number of donors, the genetic and exposure-history diversity represented was limited. Naive subsets generally had larger estimated clonotype richness than memory subsets did. Only blood was sampled, and tissue TCR repertoires likely differ from those in blood. Pairwise subsampling led to the expectation that sequencing depth would affect the degree of clonotype sharing among donors. Higher generation probabilities were observed for clonotypes shared by all four sorted-subset donors than for non-shared clonotypes. Rarefaction of sorted-subset datasets indicated incomplete sequencing despite the large sequencing depth.

Using the deep immunoSEQ assay, TCR CDR3 regions were amplified from genomic DNA by multiplex PCR. Extracted genomic DNA from each cell subset was spread evenly across all wells of several immunoSEQ 96-well plates, with each plate serving as a replicate. For sorted subsets, around 200 ng genomic DNA, equal to 25,000 to 35,000 T cell genomes, was loaded into each replicate PCR. The purified libraries were quantified using a Qubit 3.0 fluorometer, sized with a Bioanalyzer 2100, and then quantified again using the KAPA Library Quantification kit. Each immunoSEQ 96-well plate was sequenced on its own single-read 150-cycle Illumina NextSeq 550 flow cell. The authors' pipeline ran thus. The immunoSEQ output contained only junctional sequences without quality scores, so filtering could not match that applied to full-length reads. Sequences were annotated with PyIR, a Python wrapper for IgBLAST v1.9, using IMGT germline references to assign V/J genes and CDR3. Any read was removed if the V/J assignment was weak (E-value above 1e-6), the CDR3 was missing, or the read contained stop codons, out-of-frame junctions, or ambiguous translated residues. A V3J clonotype was defined by an identical inferred V gene, J gene, and CDR3 amino acid sequence. Percentage overlap between repertoires was computed as shared unique clonotypes divided by the size of the smaller repertoire. RTK rarefaction, the Chao1 estimator, and Recon v2.1 estimates of unobserved clonotypes were used to assess repertoire richness. OLGA was used to compute generation probabilities for all TCRbeta clonotypes that the gDNA method yielded from a handful of donors. TCRdb limited this immuneACCESS table to in-frame rearrangements with V and J called. A share of clones is missing; checked studies link under half to unresolved V genes, and the rest is unexplained. D and trimming come from the DNA, and the V and J calls and clone size come from that table. Counted in this sample were some 1 million clones; around 74% of them appeared once. The top ten clones comprise 1.4% to 1.5% of the sample.

Donors were healthy HIV-negative adults with no recently reported acute infections or vaccinations. All donors were Caucasian adults living in Nashville, Tennessee, USA. Magnetic negative selection was used to enrich CD4+ T cells, after which naive cells were positively selected on CD45RA and the negative fraction became the memory subset. Blood was collected by leukapheresis, and PBMCs were isolated by Ficoll-Histopaque density gradient centrifugation and then cryopreserved in liquid nitrogen vapor phase. Analytical flow cytometry was used to check the purity and quantity of every magnetically sorted T cell population. Each sorted fraction had its genomic DNA isolated and then quantified by UV absorbance on a Nanodrop 2000c. The table lists this clone with a few counts. Its antigen target is currently unknown. No quality values exist for individual bases; no much larger clone is one base distant.

The sequencing input was memory CD4+ T cells sorted from blood. In the paper's terms, the cell subset or site label means: CD45RA-negative fraction. This sequence was found in a man aged 18 to 30 in good health.

Read as DNA, the sequence is TGTGCCAGCAGTCAGCCCAGTATGAACACTGAAGCTTTCTTT. It translates to CASSQPSMNTEAFF. The chain joins TRBV6-6 to TRBJ1-1, with the D gene not confidently named. The trim is 5 bases for V and 0 bases for J, with a gap of 10 bases between the germline ends. CDR1 MNHNY and CDR2 SVGAGI were looked up in the germline V gene (reference sequence). The CDR3 has 14 amino acids, counting the end cysteine and phenylalanine. CDR3 DNA only is kept here, 42 bases in frame from base 1.